Listed below are T cell receptor beta chains from one sample, sequenced in a study of OX40 agonist ivuxolimab in advanced cancers. The repertoire was sequenced with immunoSEQ multiplex PCR; TCRdb's copy has only in-frame clones and lacks some. The table lists about 96,000 clones, under 90% of them singletons. Sequencing used CD4+ or CD8+ T cells sorted from blood, obtained in a trial of the OX40 agonist ivuxolimab. The receptors originated from an adult with an advanced solid tumor such as melanoma, head and neck, liver or kidney cancer. Both conserved end residues are part of each CDR3. D genes are given only for firm matches. Size tells how often a clone was seen (once, few, many) or the class of an expanded clone, and some rows leave it out.

TRBD2	TRBV27	TRBJ2-1	.	TGTGCCAGCAGCCCTGCGAGCGGGATCTCCTACAATGAGCAGTTCTTC	CASSPASGISYNEQFF
TRBD1	TRBV6-5	TRBJ2-5	.	TGTGCCAGCAGACCACAGGGGGCAGGGGAGACCCAGTACTTC	CASRPQGAGETQYF
.	TRBV19	TRBJ2-3	.	TGTGCCAGTAGTGTCCAATCCAGGGGCACAGATACGCAGTATTTT	CASSVQSRGTDTQYF
.	TRBV27	TRBJ2-1	.	TGTGCCAGCAGTTTATACCGAGAAAACTCGAAGTTCTTC	CASSLYRENSKFF
.	TRBV11-3	TRBJ2-7	once	TGTGCCAGCAGCTTAGATTTACACTACGAGCAGTACTTC	CASSLDLHYEQYF
TRBD1	TRBV2	TRBJ2-7	.	TGTGCCAGCAGGGGGACAGGGCCCACTTCCTACGAGCAGTACTTC	CASRGTGPTSYEQYF
.	TRBV27	TRBJ1-5	few	TGTGCCAGCTGCCAGGGGACCCACGAAATTTATAGCAATCAGCCCCAGCATTTT	CASCQGTHEIYSNQPQHF
.	TRBV5-4	TRBJ1-1	.	TGTGCCAGCAGCTTTTGGGGGATCAGTGAAGCTTTCTTT	CASSFWGISEAFF
.	TRBV27	TRBJ2-7	.	TGTGCCAGCAGGTCCCGGACAGGCGGGGACGAGCAGTACTTC	CASRSRTGGDEQYF
TRBD1	TRBV6-6	TRBJ2-1	.	TGTGCCACCATCGGGACAGCATCCTACAATGAGCAGTTCTTC	CATIGTASYNEQFF
.	TRBV5-4	TRBJ2-1	.	TGTGCCAGCAGCAGGCTAGGAAGCTCCTACAATGAGCAGTTCTTC	CASSRLGSSYNEQFF
.	TRBV19	TRBJ2-3	.	TGTGCCAGTAGTATAACGGGTACGCAGTATTTT	CASSITGTQYF
.	TRBV2	TRBJ2-3	.	TGTGCCAGCAACCCCCCTTACACAGATACGCAGTATTTT	CASNPPYTDTQYF
.	TRBV18	TRBJ2-2	.	TGTGCCAGCTCAGAAGCCGAGCTGAACACCGGGGAGCTGTTTTTT	CASSEAELNTGELFF
.	TRBV7-6	TRBJ1-6	.	TGTGCCAGCAGCTTGCACGGGGTGGATGATAATTCACCCCTCCACTTT	CASSLHGVDDNSPLHF
TRBD2	TRBV18	TRBJ2-7	.	TGTGCCAGCTCACCACCTATCGCGGGGGGGCTCAACGAGCAGTACTTC	CASSPPIAGGLNEQYF
TRBD2	TRBV27	TRBJ2-2	.	TGTGCCACAAAGAAGACTAGCGGGGGCGTCATCGCGAACACCGGGGAGCTGTTTTTT	CATKKTSGGVIANTGELFF
.	TRBV19	TRBJ2-1	.	TGTGCCAGTAGTATAGCAAGGGGAGGCTCCTACAATGAGCAGTTCTTC	CASSIARGGSYNEQFF
TRBD1	TRBV19	TRBJ2-5	.	TGTGCCAGTAGTAGTGACAGGGGGATCGGAGAGACCCAGTACTTC	CASSSDRGIGETQYF